The next 31 T cell receptor beta chains were all read from a single sample in a study of shared clonotypes between healthy human individuals. Profiled with immunoSEQ multiplex PCR; TCRdb holds only in-frame clones, not every one. Of just over 2,000,000 clones listed, 85% to 95% are singletons. The sample comprised naive CD4+ T cells sorted from blood. Subset noted: CD45RA+ positively selected. Receptor source: a man aged 18-30 years in good health.

The rearrangement links TRBV25-1 to TRBJ2-5; D might be TRBD2 (5 bases). The CDR3 runs 14 residues. Germline V lookup: CDR1 MGHDK, CDR2 SYGVNS. V gave up 4 bases and J gave up 5 bases, with 14 bases separating them. The CDR3 region has the DNA TGTGCCAGCAGTGTAAGCCGGGGTCCGGAGACCCAGTACTTC. This codes for CASSVSRGPETQYF.

V usage is TRBV30 and J usage is TRBJ1-2, with D tentatively TRBD1 (6 bases). Trimming removed 3 bases at V and 8 bases at J, with 22 bases between. The CDR3 sequence is 15 residues long. The germline CDR1 and CDR2 sequences are GTSNPN and SVGIG (reference sequence). The CDR3 DNA follows: TGTGCCTGGAGCGCCGCTTGGCAGGGGACCGCAGGCTACACCTTC. This translates into CAWSAAWQGTAGYTF.

The chain recombines TRBV9 with TRBJ1-1; D possibly corresponds to TRBD1 (5 bases). V shed 4 bases and J shed 3 bases, with 22 bases lying between them. This CDR3 region has 17 residues. CDR1 and CDR2 from the germline V gene are SGDLS and YYNGEE. The CDR3 DNA sequence: TGTGCCAGCAGCAGGTCGGGGGTGGGTTTAGGAGACACTGAAGCTTTCTTT. Protein product: CASSRSGVGLGDTEAFF.

The chain has TRBV5-1 and TRBJ1-6; 7 bases align to TRBD1. After removal of 5 bases from V and 8 bases from J, the junction contained 4 bases not matched to a gene. The CDR3 consists of 13 residues. Germline V gene lookup returns CDR1 SGHRS and CDR2 YFSETQ. In DNA, the CDR3 is TGCGCCAGCAGTCGGGACAGTTATTCACCCCTCCACTTT. Its protein product is CASSRDSYSPLHF.

The chain joins TRBV7-9 to TRBJ2-7, with TRBD2 matching over 7 bases. Trimming cost V 5 bases and J 3 bases; bases outside gene matches: 4. The germline V gene encodes CDR1 SEHNR and CDR2 FQNEAQ (reference sequence). The CDR3 consists of 13 residues. The CDR3, as DNA: TGTGCCAGCAGCAGCGGGGTAGACTACGAGCAGTACTTC. Translated: CASSSGVDYEQYF. The whole variable domain, filled in from reference TRBV7-9 and TRBJ2-7, reads DTGVSQNPRHKITKRGQNVTFRCDPISEHNRLYWYRQTLGQGPEFLTYFQNEAQLEKSRLLSDRFSAERPKGSFSTLEIQRTEQGDSAMYLCASSSGVDYEQYFGPGTRLTVT.

This clone was found once. The rearrangement joins TRBV10-1 to TRBJ1-1; TRBD1 is a possible D gene (6 bases). V gave up 5 bases and J gave up 2 bases, with 9 bases separating them. CDR1 and CDR2 from the germline V gene are WNHNN and SYGVQD (reference sequence). The CDR3 runs 13 residues. The CDR3 DNA follows: TGCGCCAGCAGTTTGGACAGTAACACTGAAGCTTTCTTT. As protein: CASSLDSNTEAFF.

Remarks on this clone: A read error may account for a junction end that differs from germline. This chain joins TRBV6-5 and TRBJ2-7; TRBD1 aligns across 8 bases. CDR3 length equals 13 residues. From germline, CDR1 is MNHEY and CDR2 SVGAGI. The CDR3: CASSLTNLDRETF. The DNA for the CDR3 is TGTGCCAGCAGCCTAACTAATCTGGACAGGGAAACATTC.

The V call is TRBV6-1, the J call TRBJ2-7, with 14 bases aligning to TRBD2. The CDR3 covers 16 residues. Germline V gene data show CDR1 as MNHNS and CDR2 as SASEGT. Germline trimming cut 3 bases from V and 1 base from J; bases unmatched to any gene: 2. CDR3 residues: CASSETSGGGSYEQYF. The CDR3 DNA is TGTGCCAGCAGTGAGACTAGCGGGGGGGGATCCTACGAGCAGTACTTC.

The chain uses TRBV10-3 and TRBJ2-3; 9 nucleotides align to TRBD1. V lost 6 bases to trimming and J lost 4 bases; unmatched junction nucleotides: 8. The germline V gene encodes CDR1 ENHRY and CDR2 SYGVKD. This CDR3 contains 15 residues. CDR3 coding DNA: TGTGCCATCAGATCCGGGGACAGGGCGGCAGATACGCAGTATTTT. This codes for CAIRSGDRAADTQYF.

In its sample, this clone was seen once. This chain uses TRBV18 with TRBJ1-5; 7 bases line up with TRBD1. The V segment lost 5 bases and the J segment 7 bases; nucleotides outside the gene matches: 11. Germline V CDR1 and CDR2: KGHSH, LQKENI. The CDR3 length is 15 residues. The CDR3 region has the DNA TGTGCCAGCTCAGTGTCGACAGGGTCGAAACAGCCCCAGCATTTT. Translating gives CASSVSTGSKQPQHF.

The CDR3 DNA follows: TGTGCCAGCAGTTTACATGGGGGGACAGGGGTAGATACGCAGTATTTT. This sequence encodes CASSLHGGTGVDTQYF. J is TRBJ2-3 and V is TRBV27, with 10 bases matching TRBD1. Looked up from germline, CDR1 is MNHEY and CDR2 is SMNVEV (reference sequence). V dropped 2 bases and J dropped 5; count of bases not matched to a gene: 7. The CDR3 is 16 amino acids.

The V gene is TRBV5-6, the J gene TRBJ2-1; D unresolved. Germline lookup yields CDR1 SGHDT and CDR2 YYEEEE. The CDR3 runs to 16 residues. Deletions cut 4 bases from V and 0 bases from J, with 14 bases between. The DNA for the CDR3 is TGTGCCAGCAGCCCGAGCGCCGGCCGCTCCTACAATGAGCAGTTCTTC. Translation gives CASSPSAGRSYNEQFF. Drawing the rest from reference TRBV5-6 and TRBJ2-1, the complete variable domain is DAGVTQSPTHLIKTRGQQVTLRCSPKSGHDTVSWYQQALGQGPQFIFQYYEEEERQRGNFPDRFSGHQFPNYSSELNVNALLLGDSALYLCASSPSAGRSYNEQFFGPGTRLTVL.

This clone was counted a single time. J is TRBJ1-1 and V is TRBV11-3; 8 nucleotides align to TRBD1. The CDR3 totals 17 residues. Germline CDR1 SGHNT, CDR2 YENEEA. Unmatched junction bases numbered 10, after V lost 2 bases and J lost 2 bases. CDR3 sequence (DNA): TGTGCCAGCAGCTTAACGGTTTTGGGACAGGCCAACACTGAAGCTTTCTTT. Its translation is CASSLTVLGQANTEAFF. Variable domain in full (rest from reference TRBV11-3 and TRBJ1-1): EAGVVQSPRYKIIEKKQPVAFWCNPISGHNTLYWYLQNLGQGPELLIRYENEEAVDDSQLPKDRFSAERLKGVDSTLKIQPAELGDSAVYLCASSLTVLGQANTEAFFGQGTRLTVV.

Here the CDR3 DNA reads TGCGCCAGCAGCTTTTGGCAGGTGAACACTGAAGCTTTCTTT. It codes for CASSFWQVNTEAFF. This chain uses TRBV5-1 with TRBJ1-1, with D uncertain. The CDR3 runs 14 residues. V lost 2 bases and J lost 0, with 8 bases in between. CDR1 is SGHRS and CDR2 is YFSETQ in the germline V gene.

The V call is TRBV5-1, the J call TRBJ2-1; 7 bases line up with TRBD2. With V trimmed by 7 bases and J by 5 bases, 9 bases remained unmatched. The CDR3 extends over 14 amino acids. Per germline, CDR1 SGHRS and CDR2 YFSETQ. CDR3 residues: CASPGASGDNEQFF. The CDR3 nucleotides read TGCGCCAGCCCCGGGGCTAGCGGCGACAATGAGCAGTTCTTC.

As concerns this clone: The identical CDR3 is also encoded by other nucleotide sequences in the sample. CDR3 DNA sequence: TGTGCCAGCAGGAGGACAGACCAAGAGACCCAGTACTTC. Translated: CASRRTDQETQYF. The chain is built from TRBV6-5 and TRBJ2-5; perhaps TRBD1 as D (6 bases). V was shortened by 6 bases and J by 0 bases, with 8 bases between the two germline ends. The CDR3 covers 13 residues. Germline CDR1 reads MNHEY; CDR2 reads SVGAGI.

This clone was detected once. The chain links TRBV7-9 to TRBJ2-5, with D possibly TRBD1 on 7 matching bases. Germline V lookup: CDR1 SEHNR, CDR2 FQNEAQ (reference sequence). V lost 6 bases and J 4 bases, leaving 15 bases between the germline ends. This CDR3 comprises 14 residues. The CDR3 is CASRPTGEAETQYF. CDR3 in DNA: TGTGCCAGCAGGCCCACAGGGGAGGCAGAGACCCAGTACTTC. Variable domain in full (rest from reference TRBV7-9 and TRBJ2-5): DTGVSQNPRHKITKRGQNVTFRCDPISEHNRLYWYRQTLGQGPEFLTYFQNEAQLEKSRLLSDRFSAERPKGSFSTLEIQRTEQGDSAMYLCASRPTGEAETQYFGPGTRLLVL.

The chain has TRBV7-2 and TRBJ1-6; D is unresolved. CDR3 length equals 17 residues. The germline CDR1 and CDR2 sequences are SGHTA and FQGNSA. The V gene lost 3 bases and the J gene lost 9 bases, with 21 bases spanning the gap. As DNA, the CDR3 is TGTGCCAGCAGCTTGAAGGCCACTCGGGATAGTGGTTCACCCCTCCACTTT. It yields the protein CASSLKATRDSGSPLHF.

The gene calls are TRBV9 and TRBJ1-3; D might be TRBD1 (6 bases). The CDR3 consists of 17 residues. Trimming cost V 0 bases and J 4 bases, with 17 bases left between them. Germline V lookup: CDR1 SGDLS, CDR2 YYNGEE. DNA for the CDR3: TGTGCCAGCAGCGTAGAAAATCAGGGGAGGCTCGGAAACACCATATATTTT. Its protein is CASSVENQGRLGNTIYF.

This chain links TRBV18 with TRBJ2-1; TRBD1 agrees at 10 bases. With 6 bases clipped from V and 3 bases from J, the junction kept 5 bases outside the gene matches. Germline V gene lookup returns CDR1 KGHSH and CDR2 LQKENI. This CDR3 spans 15 amino acids. CDR3 DNA: TGTGCCAGCTCCTTTTGGGACAGGGGCTACAATGAGCAGTTCTTC. Its protein product is CASSFWDRGYNEQFF. Drawing the rest from reference TRBV18 and TRBJ2-1, the complete variable domain is NAGVMQNPRHLVRRRGQEARLRCSPMKGHSHVYWYRQLPEEGLKFMVYLQKENIIDESGMPKERFSAEFPKEGPSILRIQQVVRGDSAAYFCASSFWDRGYNEQFFGPGTRLTVL.

The gene calls are TRBV21-1 and TRBJ1-1; the D segment call TRBD1 is taken from the table without a DNA check. TRBV21-1 is an annotated pseudogene. The CDR3 has 12 residues. Here the CDR3 DNA reads TGTGCCAGCAGCAAAGAGTACAGGGAAGCTTTCTTT. Its protein product is CASSKEYREAFF.

The chain recombines TRBV11-2 with TRBJ2-2, with 11 positions matching TRBD2. CDR1 and CDR2 from the germline V gene are SGHAT and FQNNGV. V shed 0 bases and J 4 bases; nucleotides not matched to a gene: 4. CDR3 length: 17 residues. The CDR3, as DNA: TGTGCCAGCAGCTTAGAGGTGACTAGCGGGATCACCGGGGAGCTGTTTTTT. As protein: CASSLEVTSGITGELFF.

The V and J genes are TRBV18 and TRBJ1-6, with a possible D match to TRBD1 (6 bases). Trimming removed 0 bases from V and 15 bases from J, with 9 bases in between. Germline CDR1 reads KGHSH; CDR2 reads LQKENI. This CDR3 has 12 amino acids. CDR3 sequence (DNA): TGTGCCAGCTCACCACCGGGGGCCCGCCTCCACTTT. Encoded protein: CASSPPGARLHF.

The chain couples TRBV30 to TRBJ2-5; perhaps TRBD1 as D (6 bases). The CDR3 has 14 residues. Germline lookup yields CDR1 GTSNPN and CDR2 SVGIG (reference sequence). The ends were cut back, 4 bases at V and 5 bases at J, with 17 bases in the middle. The CDR3: CAWTRQVGRETQYF. The CDR3 DNA follows: TGTGCCTGGACTCGACAGGTGGGCAGGGAGACCCAGTACTTC.

The chain recombines TRBV28 with TRBJ1-1; D might be TRBD1 (5 bases). The V and J ends lost 7 bases and 2 bases respectively, with 17 bases between them. The CDR3 loop spans 15 amino acids. Per the germline V gene, CDR1 is MDHEN and CDR2 is SYDVKM. This chain's CDR3 is CASTSNPGANTEAFF. The CDR3 nucleotides read TGTGCCAGCACTTCAAATCCCGGGGCAAACACTGAAGCTTTCTTT.

This clone was observed a single time. The chain links TRBV5-1 to TRBJ2-3; TRBD2 is a possible D gene (6 bases). From germline, CDR1 is SGHRS and CDR2 YFSETQ. V lost 4 bases and J lost 5, with 17 bases in between. CDR3 length: 15 residues. The CDR3 loop reads CASSAAEGRGDTQYF. The CDR3, as DNA: TGCGCCAGCAGCGCGGCGGAGGGCCGGGGAGATACGCAGTATTTT.

The chain recombines TRBV6-5 with TRBJ1-1; no reliable D call. From germline, CDR1 is MNHEY and CDR2 SVGAGI. Trimming took off 2 bases at V and 1 base at J, with 11 bases between the two ends. This CDR3 has 15 residues. The CDR3, as DNA: TGTGCCAGCAGTTACGCACGGGCCTCGAACACTGAAGCTTTCTTT. It encodes CASSYARASNTEAFF.

CDR3 sequence reads: CASSAEQGGTEAFF. The CDR3 nucleotides read TGTGCCAGCAGCGCAGAACAGGGGGGCACTGAAGCTTTCTTT. The V and J genes are TRBV7-9 and TRBJ1-1; 8 positions agree with TRBD1. The germline V gene has CDR1 SEHNR and CDR2 FQNEAQ (reference sequence). V dropped 5 bases and J dropped 4; count of bases not matched to a gene: 6. CDR3 length: 14 amino acids.

V and J are TRBV6-1 and TRBJ2-7, with D unresolved. Germline lookup yields CDR1 MNHNS and CDR2 SASEGT. This CDR3 comprises 11 residues. The V end lost 10 bases, the J end lost 4 bases, and 11 bases lay between the germline ends. The CDR3 nucleotides read TGTGCCATCCGACTCTCTTACGAGCAGTACTTC. Protein: CAIRLSYEQYF.

The chain joins TRBV28 to TRBJ2-7, with TRBD1 as a possible D gene (5 bases). Germline CDR1 MDHEN, CDR2 SYDVKM. The V gene lost 5 bases and the J gene lost 0 bases, with 14 bases spanning the gap. CDR3 length: 15 amino acids. CDR3 protein: CASSPRAVSSYEQYF. In DNA, the CDR3 is TGTGCCAGCAGTCCCAGGGCGGTAAGCTCCTACGAGCAGTACTTC.

The V and J genes are TRBV6-1 and TRBJ2-7; the D call may be TRBD1 or TRBD2 (5 bases each). CDR1 MNHNS and CDR2 SASEGT come from the germline V gene. Trimming pared 3 bases from V and 4 bases from J, leaving 16 bases between. CDR3 length: 15 amino acids. This CDR3 is CASSDRAQTGYEQYF. For the CDR3, the DNA is TGTGCCAGCAGTGACAGGGCTCAAACGGGGTACGAGCAGTACTTC.